This T cell receptor beta chain emerged from a study of tumor-infiltrating lymphocytes in primary liver carcinoma. Study as a whole: Those enrolled were patients of both sexes, who were aged 30 to 69 years.

Out of unsorted whole blood came the blood RNA, and germline DNA was extracted as well. This clonotype was picked up a small number of times. Germline V gene sequence: CDR1 PRHDT, CDR2 FYEKMQ (reference sequence). The CDR3 covers 13 residues. Trimming removed 4 bases at V and 6 bases at J, with 12 bases between. Researchers generated TCR beta cDNA from 500 to 600 ng of total RNA, relying on a constant-region primer. Slightly modified ARM-PCR served as the procedure for the TCR beta libraries. These libraries came from three rounds of nested multiplex PCR. For around 10 cycles apiece, the opening two PCR rounds ran with TRBV1-TRBV30 forward primers and a C-beta reverse primer. TCRdb reanalysed the multiplex PCR reads using MiXCR and keeps one entry per CDR3 protein. The sample lists roughly 180,000 distinct CDR3 sequences, about 60% occurring once.

The specimen was peripheral blood. The chain joins TRBV13 to TRBJ1-1, with unresolved D. This TCR was recovered from a man aged 40-50 years with primary liver carcinoma and hepatitis B virus infection. CDR3 residues: CASSSQDGAEAFF. The CDR3 DNA sequence: TGTGCCAGCAGCTCCCAGGACGGGGCTGAAGCTTTCTTT.